This T cell receptor beta chain was sequenced for a study of T cell changes during pregnancy in multiple sclerosis. Repertoires were generated with immunoSEQ multiplex PCR, while TCRdb's copy carries only in-frame clones and drops some. The sample includes 40,000 to 50,000 clones, more than 85% of them seen just once. Germline CDR1 reads MRHNA; CDR2 reads SNTAGT. With V trimmed by 3 bases and J by 6 bases, 9 bases remained unmatched. The length of the CDR3 is 16 residues. V is TRBV6-4 and J is TRBJ2-1; 9 nucleotides agree with TRBD1. The source was CD4+ T cells from peripheral blood mononuclear cells, collected after pregnancy. This clonotype originated in a female donor in good health, enrolled as a control in a pregnancy study. CDR3: CASSERWDREINEQFF. The CDR3 DNA is TGTGCCAGCAGTGAACGCTGGGACAGGGAGATCAATGAGCAGTTCTTC.